This T cell receptor beta chain was recorded in a study of blood T cell repertoires in COVID-19. The length of the CDR3 is 13 residues. The germline CDR1 and CDR2 sequences are SGHTA and FQGNSA. V lost 5 bases to trimming and J lost 0 bases, with 4 bases between them. Data came from immunoSEQ multiplex PCR; TCRdb stores just in-frame clones and leaves some out. Here the sample spans 75,000 to 100,000 clones, approximately 84% being singletons. The specimen sequenced was peripheral blood. The TCR originated in a man aged 55 to 70 with acute or convalescent COVID-19. The V and J genes are TRBV7-2 and TRBJ2-2; D uncertain. The CDR3 region has the DNA TGTGCCAGCAGCAACACGAACACCGGGGAGCTGTTTTTT. Residues: CASSNTNTGELFF.